The 17 T cell receptor beta chains below come from one sample, sequenced in a study of T cell responses to AZD1222 COVID-19 vaccine. Assay used: immunoSEQ multiplex PCR; TCRdb lists only in-frame clones, some missing. The sample table includes around 140,000 clones. The sample taken for sequencing was peripheral blood. These TCRs come from an adult in good health.

The chain combines TRBV11-2 with TRBJ2-3; tentatively, D is TRBD2 (6 bases). Trimming pared 1 base from V and 6 bases from J, leaving 26 bases between. CDR1 is SGHAT, CDR2 FQNNGV, per germline. This CDR3 comprises 19 residues. This CDR3 reads CASSLVARAWGTEGDTQYF. CDR3 DNA: TGTGCCAGCAGCTTAGTCGCTAGGGCTTGGGGGACTGAGGGGGATACGCAGTATTTT.

The rearrangement uses TRBV6-2 or TRBV6-3 and TRBJ1-1; D remains unclear. V gave up 5 bases and J gave up 3 bases, with 16 bases separating them. Germline-derived CDR1 and CDR2 are MNHEY and SVGEGT. The CDR3 length is 15 residues. CDR3 sequence: CASSDPAAPHTEAFF. DNA for the CDR3: TGTGCCAGCAGTGACCCCGCCGCTCCTCACACTGAAGCTTTCTTT.

The V gene is TRBV20-1, the J gene TRBJ1-5; a weak D match, TRBD1 (6 bases). The germline gives CDR1 DFQATT, CDR2 SNEGSKA (reference sequence). The CDR3 loop spans 18 amino acids. Trimming took off 3 bases at V and 5 bases at J, with 26 bases between the two ends. In DNA form, the CDR3 reads TGCAGTGCTAGTATCCCCCACATGTCGGACAGCGCGTATCAGCCCCAGCATTTT. Its protein is CSASIPHMSDSAYQPQHF.

This chain links TRBV18 with TRBJ1-5; D is perhaps TRBD1 (6 bases). The CDR3 contains 15 residues. Germline V gene data show CDR1 as KGHSH and CDR2 as LQKENI. The V and J ends lost 3 bases and 6 bases respectively, with 15 bases between them. CDR3 DNA sequence: TGTGCCAGCTCACCGGGGGGGCTGATAGGTCAGCCCCAGCATTTT. Its translation is CASSPGGLIGQPQHF.

The chain combines TRBV6-5 with TRBJ1-4; the D gene is possibly TRBD1 (6 bases). Germline V CDR1 and CDR2: MNHEY, SVGAGI. Between the trimmed V and J ends, which lost 5 bases and 4 bases, there was a span of 14 bases. This CDR3 comprises 15 residues. This CDR3 is CASSPQGLGNEKLFF. The CDR3 DNA sequence: TGTGCCAGCAGTCCACAGGGTCTGGGTAATGAAAAACTGTTTTTT.

This chain links TRBV7-9 with TRBJ1-3, with 9 bases identical to TRBD1. Trimming at V came to 1 base and at J to 1 base, leaving 11 bases not matched to a gene. CDR1 and CDR2 from the germline V gene are SEHNR and FQNEAQ (reference sequence). The CDR3 is 19 residues long. The CDR3 loop reads CASSLDWPTGGVSGNTIYF. As DNA, the CDR3 is TGTGCCAGCAGCTTAGATTGGCCGACAGGGGGAGTATCTGGAAACACCATATATTTT.

The chain recombines TRBV7-9 with TRBJ2-1; maybe TRBD2 (5 bases). Trimming shortened V by 5 bases and J by 7 bases, and 15 bases separated the two germline ends. This CDR3 has 14 residues. From germline, CDR1 is SEHNR and CDR2 FQNEAQ (reference sequence). DNA for the CDR3: TGTGCCAGCAGCCAGAGGACTGGCCGGAATGAGCAGTTCTTC. Translating it yields CASSQRTGRNEQFF.

This chain links TRBV5-5 with TRBJ2-7; 13 bases map to TRBD2. The CDR3 contains 16 residues. J lost 2 bases, V lost 3 bases, and 5 bases had no gene match. Germline CDR1 reads SGHKS; CDR2 reads YYEKEE (reference sequence). The CDR3 region is CASSWEGLAGPYEQYF. The CDR3 coding sequence is TGTGCCAGCAGCTGGGAGGGACTAGCGGGACCCTACGAGCAGTACTTC. Full variable domain (missing parts from reference TRBV5-5 and TRBJ2-7): DAGVTQSPTHLIKTRGQQVTLRCSPISGHKSVSWYQQVLGQGPQFIFQYYEKEERGRGNFPDRFSARQFPNYSSELNVNALLLGDSALYLCASSWEGLAGPYEQYFGPGTRLTVT.

The chain is built from TRBV28 and TRBJ1-2; D is possibly TRBD1 (5 bases). V was trimmed by 3 bases and J by 0 bases, leaving 20 bases between them. The CDR3 extends over 18 amino acids. The germline CDR1 and CDR2 sequences are MDHEN and SYDVKM. The CDR3 here is CASSLVNAGSDANYGYTF. DNA for the CDR3: TGTGCCAGCAGTTTGGTTAACGCAGGGTCCGACGCTAACTATGGCTACACCTTC.

The chain employs TRBV6-5 and TRBJ1-6, with D hard to call. V shed 0 bases and J shed 10 bases, with 13 bases lying between them. This CDR3 is 15 amino acids long. CDR1 MNHEY and CDR2 SVGAGI come from the germline V gene. The CDR3 region is CASSYSRTTGSPLHF. The CDR3, as DNA: TGTGCCAGCAGTTACTCACGTACAACTGGGTCACCCCTCCACTTT.

The chain combines TRBV7-8 with TRBJ2-4; D uncertain. V was trimmed by 2 bases and J by 7 bases, leaving 9 bases between them. The germline CDR1 and CDR2 sequences are SGHVS and FQNEAQ. This CDR3 is 13 amino acids long. CDR3: CASSLRSSNIQYF. The CDR3 DNA sequence: TGTGCCAGCAGCTTACGCAGCAGCAACATTCAGTACTTC.

The V call is TRBV2, the J call TRBJ1-5; TRBD1 might be the D (6 bases). This CDR3 is built from 16 residues. V shed 6 bases and J shed 0 bases, with 15 bases lying between them. Germline CDR1 is SNHLY and CDR2 is FYNNEI. In DNA, the CDR3 is TGTGCCAGCAGCGACGACAGGTTTAATAGCAATCAGCCCCAGCATTTT. Translating gives CASSDDRFNSNQPQHF.

As DNA, the CDR3 is TGTGCCAGCAGTGAAGAGTGGACAGGACTGGGTGGCTACACCTTC. This codes for CASSEEWTGLGGYTF. This chain connects TRBV2 to TRBJ1-2; the match to TRBD1 covers 7 bases. In germline, CDR1 is SNHLY, CDR2 FYNNEI. J was trimmed by 7 bases and V by 1 base; bases with no gene match: 9. This CDR3 region has 15 residues.

The chain has TRBV2 and TRBJ1-1; D uncertain. V shed 7 bases and J shed 1 base, with 16 bases lying between them. From germline, CDR1 is SNHLY and CDR2 FYNNEI. The CDR3 spans 15 residues. The CDR3 DNA follows: TGTGCCAGCACTTACTGGGAGGGTGGGAACACTGAAGCTTTCTTT. As protein: CASTYWEGGNTEAFF.

The chain employs TRBV5-1 and TRBJ1-1; 7 nucleotides agree with TRBD1. The CDR3 covers 14 residues. Germline V gene lookup returns CDR1 SGHRS and CDR2 YFSETQ. The V segment lost 3 bases and the J segment 0 bases; nucleotides outside the gene matches: 2. The DNA of the CDR3 is TGCGCCAGCAGCTCGACAGGGTTGAACACTGAAGCTTTCTTT. It yields the protein CASSSTGLNTEAFF.

The gene calls are TRBV19 and TRBJ2-5; 8 nucleotides line up with TRBD1. The V segment lost 6 bases and the J segment 2 bases; nucleotides outside the gene matches: 8. This CDR3 contains 15 residues. Germline V gene data show CDR1 as LNHDA and CDR2 as SQIVND (reference sequence). CDR3 bases: TGTGCCAGTAGGCAACACGGGACAGGACAAGAGACCCAGTACTTC. Translation gives CASRQHGTGQETQYF.

V is TRBV5-4 and J is TRBJ2-3; 10 bases match TRBD1. V dropped 4 bases and J dropped 1; count of bases not matched to a gene: 12. The length of the CDR3 is 18 residues. Per the germline V gene, CDR1 is SGHNT and CDR2 is YYREEE (reference sequence). The CDR3 nucleotides are TGTGCCAGCAGCCCGGGACAGGGGCCCGCGCGTCGCACAGATACGCAGTATTTT. It codes for CASSPGQGPARRTDTQYF.